The rows below give T cell receptor beta chains drawn from one sample of a study of blood T cell repertoires in COVID-19. Repertoires were generated with immunoSEQ multiplex PCR, while TCRdb's copy carries only in-frame clones and drops some. The sample carries 250,000 to 300,000 clones, 83% recorded once. Input material: peripheral blood. The receptors come from a man older than 75 with acute or convalescent COVID-19. Both conserved end residues are part of each CDR3. A D gene is named only where the DNA matches it firmly. Size values are once, few and many counts, or a class for expanded clones, and some rows have none.

V: TRBV7-2
D: -
size: -
J: TRBJ2-2
DNA: TGTGCCAGCAAGAGTTGGGTTGAGGCCGGGGAGCTGTTTTTT
CDR3: CASKSWVEAGELFF

V: TRBV29-1
D: -
size: few
J: TRBJ2-2
DNA: TGCAGCGGTCGGTTGGGAGGCGGTGAGCTGTTTTTT
CDR3: CSGRLGGGELFF

V: TRBV10-1
D: -
size: once
J: TRBJ2-3
DNA: TGCGCCAGCACAGACGGGAGTACAGATACGCAGTATTTT
CDR3: CASTDGSTDTQYF

V: TRBV24-1
D: -
size: -
J: TRBJ2-2
DNA: TGTGCCACCAGTGAGGATAATGGACTCCCGAGGACCGGGGAGCTGTTTTTT
CDR3: CATSEDNGLPRTGELFF

V: TRBV18
D: -
size: -
J: TRBJ2-7
DNA: TGTGCCAGCTCACCAGGCGGGGACAGCTCCTACGAGCAGTACTTC
CDR3: CASSPGGDSSYEQYF

V: TRBV3-1/TRBV3-2
D: TRBD1
size: -
J: TRBJ1-1
DNA: TGTGCCAGCAGCCAAGTAGGGGACAGGGGTCCCGAAGCTTTCTTT
CDR3: CASSQVGDRGPEAFF

V: TRBV5-6
D: TRBD1
size: -
J: TRBJ1-6
DNA: TGTGCCAGCAGCCTTAACAGGGGTTCCCCTAATTCACCCCTCCACTTT
CDR3: CASSLNRGSPNSPLHF

V: TRBV3-1/TRBV3-2
D: -
size: -
J: TRBJ1-1
DNA: TGTGCCAGCAGCCTGCCGACAGAGAACACTGAAGCTTTCTTT
CDR3: CASSLPTENTEAFF

V: TRBV9
D: -
size: -
J: TRBJ1-3
DNA: TGTGCCAGCAGCGTAGTTCCACACTCTGGAAACACCATATATTTT
CDR3: CASSVVPHSGNTIYF

V: TRBV11-2
D: TRBD2
size: few
J: TRBJ2-5
DNA: TGTGCCAGCAGCCCACACTTCCAGCGGGAGGCGGAGGAGACCCAGTACTTC
CDR3: CASSPHFQREAEETQYF

V: TRBV6-4
D: TRBD1
size: -
J: TRBJ1-2
DNA: TGTGCCAGCAGGAGGGACAGCAACTATGGCTACACCTTC
CDR3: CASRRDSNYGYTF

V: TRBV10-3
D: -
size: -
J: TRBJ1-2
DNA: TGTGCCATCAAATGGGGGGACTATGGCTACACCTTC
CDR3: CAIKWGDYGYTF

V: TRBV28
D: TRBD2
size: -
J: TRBJ2-1
DNA: TGTGCCAGTAGACTAGCGGGGGGATTGGGGCAGTTCTTC
CDR3: CASRLAGGLGQFF

V: TRBV3-1/TRBV3-2
D: -
size: -
J: TRBJ1-2
DNA: TGTGCCAGCAGCCAAGATGGTCCCAGGGGCGGCTATGGCTACACCTTC
CDR3: CASSQDGPRGGYGYTF

V: TRBV25-1
D: TRBD2
size: -
J: TRBJ2-3
DNA: TGTGCCAGCAGTTCCAGACTAGCGGGGGCCCCAGATACGCAGTATTTT
CDR3: CASSSRLAGAPDTQYF

V: TRBV7-2
D: TRBD1
size: -
J: TRBJ1-5
DNA: TGTGCCAGCAGCTCCGACAGGGTAGGGGATCAGCCCCAGCATTTT
CDR3: CASSSDRVGDQPQHF

V: TRBV7-2
D: TRBD1
size: few
J: TRBJ2-2
DNA: TGTGCCAGCAGCTTAGTGGGCGGGGGACAGGGACCCACCGGGGAGCTGTTTTTT
CDR3: CASSLVGGGQGPTGELFF

V: TRBV7-2
D: -
size: once
J: TRBJ1-2
DNA: TGTGCCAGCAGCTTAGTTTACGACCCACTAAACTATGGCTACACCTTC
CDR3: CASSLVYDPLNYGYTF

V: TRBV19
D: TRBD2
size: -
J: TRBJ2-3
DNA: TGTGCCAGTAGTGTGACTAGCGGGAGGGGGGTTGGGACAGATACGCAGTATTTT
CDR3: CASSVTSGRGVGTDTQYF

V: TRBV11-1
D: -
size: -
J: TRBJ2-4
DNA: TGTGCCAGCAGCCCTCGTACAACAGGGGCCAAAAACATTCAGTACTTC
CDR3: CASSPRTTGAKNIQYF

V: TRBV5-1
D: -
size: -
J: TRBJ2-3
DNA: TGCGCCAGCACAGCCGACTCTAGCACAGATACGCAGTATTTT
CDR3: CASTADSSTDTQYF

V: TRBV9
D: TRBD1
size: -
J: TRBJ2-7
DNA: TGTGCCAGCAGCGTCCAGTGGGACAGCTCCTACGAGCAGTACTTC
CDR3: CASSVQWDSSYEQYF

V: TRBV19
D: -
size: few
J: TRBJ1-3
DNA: TGTGCCAGTAGGGGACAAAGCTCTGGAAACACCATATATTTT
CDR3: CASRGQSSGNTIYF

V: TRBV5-1
D: TRBD1
size: -
J: TRBJ2-5
DNA: TGCGCCAGCAGCCTGGGACAGGGGGCTGAGACCCAGTACTTC
CDR3: CASSLGQGAETQYF

V: TRBV7-9
D: TRBD1
size: -
J: TRBJ1-5
DNA: TGTGCCAGCAGCTTGGGACAGAACAATCAGCCCCAGCATTTT
CDR3: CASSLGQNNQPQHF

V: TRBV3-1/TRBV3-2
D: TRBD2
size: -
J: TRBJ2-1
DNA: TGTGCCAGCAGCCAAATTTCCCTACTAGCGGGAGCACCACTGGACAATGAGCAGTTCTTC
CDR3: CASSQISLLAGAPLDNEQFF

V: TRBV5-1
D: TRBD1
size: -
J: TRBJ1-5
DNA: TGCGCCAGCAGCTTGGAGGGGGCCACTAATCAGCCCCAGCATTTT
CDR3: CASSLEGATNQPQHF

V: TRBV5-1
D: TRBD1
size: -
J: TRBJ2-6
DNA: TGCGCCAGCAGCCGGGGACAGGGGGCGCTCACTGGGGCCAACGTCCTGACTTTC
CDR3: CASSRGQGALTGANVLTF

V: TRBV5-4
D: -
size: -
J: TRBJ2-2
DNA: TGTGCCAGCAGCTTGGACAGTTCGAACACCGGGGAGCTGTTTTTT
CDR3: CASSLDSSNTGELFF

V: TRBV7-9
D: -
size: once
J: TRBJ1-2
DNA: TGTGCCAGCAGCTTTCGTAGTGAGACTTCAACTCGGGCCTTC
CDR3: CASSFRSETSTRAF

V: TRBV7-2
D: -
size: -
J: TRBJ2-5
DNA: TGTGCCAGCAGCTCCCTGGACAACATCGAGACCCAGTACTTC
CDR3: CASSSLDNIETQYF

V: TRBV27
D: -
size: many
J: TRBJ1-5
DNA: TGTGCCAGCAGTTTCCTTCATCAGCCCCAGCATTTT
CDR3: CASSFLHQPQHF

V: TRBV29-1
D: -
size: -
J: TRBJ2-3
DNA: TGCAGCGTTGTCCTCGCTGGAGTTACGCAGTATTTT
CDR3: CSVVLAGVTQYF

V: TRBV2
D: TRBD1
size: -
J: TRBJ2-5
DNA: TGTGCCAGCAGTGAATCGAGGACAGGTGGAGAGACCCAGTACTTC
CDR3: CASSESRTGGETQYF

V: TRBV4-1
D: -
size: -
J: TRBJ1-4
DNA: TGCGCCAGCAGCCAAGGGGTATTGGGGGGTAATGAAAAACTGTTTTTT
CDR3: CASSQGVLGGNEKLFF

V: TRBV18
D: -
size: -
J: TRBJ2-5
DNA: TGTGCCAGCTCACCACTCTTAGCTCAAGAGACCCAGTACTTC
CDR3: CASSPLLAQETQYF

V: TRBV12-3/TRBV12-4
D: -
size: -
J: TRBJ1-1
DNA: TGTGCCAGCAGTGCGAGGGCAGCCCCTGAAGCTTTCTTT
CDR3: CASSARAAPEAFF

V: TRBV15
D: TRBD2
size: -
J: TRBJ2-3
DNA: TGTGCCACCAGCACCTCCCCCGGGACTAGCGGGTTAGATACGCAGTATTTT
CDR3: CATSTSPGTSGLDTQYF

V: TRBV6-5
D: -
size: -
J: TRBJ1-1
DNA: TGTGCCAGCAGTTACCTTCCGAGGCAGACGAACACTGAAGCTTTCTTT
CDR3: CASSYLPRQTNTEAFF

V: TRBV7-6
D: TRBD2
size: -
J: TRBJ2-2
DNA: TGTGCCAGCAGCGCACAAGCACCGGGACTAAGTTTTCCCGGGGAGCTGTTTTTT
CDR3: CASSAQAPGLSFPGELFF

V: TRBV29-1
D: -
size: -
J: TRBJ2-7
DNA: TGCAGCGTTGGGACCTGGGAGGACTCCTACGAGCAGTACTTC
CDR3: CSVGTWEDSYEQYF

V: TRBV2
D: -
size: -
J: TRBJ1-6
DNA: TGTGCCAGCAGTGGGTCCCCCACAGGCAGTAATTCACCCCTCCACTTT
CDR3: CASSGSPTGSNSPLHF

V: TRBV11-2
D: -
size: -
J: TRBJ2-1
DNA: TGTGCCAGCAGCCAGGGCAGCTCCTACAATGAGCAGTTCTTC
CDR3: CASSQGSSYNEQFF

V: TRBV18
D: TRBD1
size: -
J: TRBJ2-7
DNA: TGTGCCAGCTCACCAGGGACAGGGGGAGTTTACGAGCAGTACTTC
CDR3: CASSPGTGGVYEQYF

V: TRBV19
D: TRBD2
size: -
J: TRBJ2-5
DNA: TGTGCCAGTAGTGAGCGGGGGCGCCAAGAGACCCAGTACTTC
CDR3: CASSERGRQETQYF

V: TRBV27
D: -
size: -
J: TRBJ2-7
DNA: TGTGCCAGCAGTTTCCGGGGGAGCTCCTACGAGCAGTACTTC
CDR3: CASSFRGSSYEQYF

V: TRBV5-1
D: TRBD1
size: -
J: TRBJ2-1
DNA: TGCGCCAGCAGCCCGGGGACAGGGGGGTGGGTGCAGTTCTTC
CDR3: CASSPGTGGWVQFF

V: TRBV20-1
D: -
size: -
J: TRBJ2-1
DNA: TGCAGTGCTAGCGAGTTTTCGGGGCAGTTCTTC
CDR3: CSASEFSGQFF

V: TRBV2
D: -
size: once
J: TRBJ1-6
DNA: TGTGCCAGTGCCGGCGGGGGTAATTCACCCCTCCACTTT
CDR3: CASAGGGNSPLHF

V: TRBV20-1
D: -
size: -
J: TRBJ2-7
DNA: TGCAGTGCTAGTTCGCGGCAAATCTACGAGCAGTACTTC
CDR3: CSASSRQIYEQYF

V: TRBV15
D: TRBD1
size: -
J: TRBJ1-2
DNA: TGTGCCACCAGCAGAGACAGGGGGCTGTATGGCTACACCTTC
CDR3: CATSRDRGLYGYTF

V: TRBV6-2/TRBV6-3
D: -
size: -
J: TRBJ1-5
DNA: TGTGCCAGCAGTTACGGTGGGGCAGGCCAGCCCCAGCATTTT
CDR3: CASSYGGAGQPQHF

V: TRBV12-5
D: -
size: -
J: TRBJ1-5
DNA: TGTGCTAGTGGTTTGGAACTAAATCAGCCCCAGCATTTT
CDR3: CASGLELNQPQHF

V: TRBV10-3
D: -
size: -
J: TRBJ2-2
DNA: TGTGCCATCAGCTTAATGGCGGGCAAGAACACCGGGGAGCTGTTTTTT
CDR3: CAISLMAGKNTGELFF

V: TRBV28
D: TRBD1
size: -
J: TRBJ1-5
DNA: TGTGCCAGCAGATTACAGGGGGCGTCGGGGCAGCCCCAGCATTTT
CDR3: CASRLQGASGQPQHF

V: TRBV4-1
D: -
size: many
J: TRBJ1-4
DNA: TGCGCCAGCAGCCAAGGGCAGGGCAAAAATGAAAAACTGTTTTTT
CDR3: CASSQGQGKNEKLFF

V: TRBV27
D: -
size: -
J: TRBJ2-5
DNA: TGTGCCAGCAGTTTGGCAACCAGGGAGACCCAGTACTTC
CDR3: CASSLATRETQYF

V: TRBV30
D: -
size: -
J: TRBJ1-3
DNA: TGTGCCTGGAGTGTACTTTCGGGGTACGGAAACACCATATATTTT
CDR3: CAWSVLSGYGNTIYF

V: TRBV6-5
D: TRBD1
size: -
J: TRBJ2-5
DNA: TGTGCCAGCAGGGGGACAGCCGGAGAGACCCAGTACTTC
CDR3: CASRGTAGETQYF

V: TRBV3-1/TRBV3-2
D: -
size: -
J: TRBJ2-2
DNA: TGTGCCAGCAGCCAAAGTACGACAGTTTTGAACACCGGGGAGCTGTTTTTT
CDR3: CASSQSTTVLNTGELFF